The 21 T cell receptor beta chains given below trace back to one sample, sequenced in a study of cytomegalovirus exposure and HLA in healthy donors (dated by TCRdb to 2017 to 2019). Libraries were constructed by the immunoSEQ multiplex PCR assay. A mixture of 60 forward primers for TCR Vbeta segments and 13 reverse primers for TCR Jbeta segments was used in the multiplex PCR. As stored in TCRdb, this immuneACCESS dataset retains in-frame rearrangements with V and J assigned. A fraction of the clones does not appear; measured against another copy, unresolved V genes explain less than half of the discrepancy, and the remainder lacks a known reason. The sample includes 130,000 to 150,000 clones, with approximately 80% observed a single time. 4.9% of the sample rests with the top ten. The specimen sequenced was PBMCs. These TCRs come from a woman aged 50 to 65 in good health and CMV-seronegative.

This chain uses TRBV6-5 with TRBJ2-7; D is perhaps TRBD2 (6 bases). This CDR3 region has 15 residues. Between the trimmed V and J ends, which lost 6 bases and 7 bases, there was a span of 22 bases. CDR1 and CDR2 from the germline V gene are MNHEY and SVGAGI. CDR3 residues: CASRFDTGPGREQYF. The DNA of the CDR3 is TGTGCCAGCAGATTCGACACGGGCCCAGGGAGGGAGCAGTACTTC.

The CDR3 DNA follows: TGTGCCAGCAGTTACTTTTCGGGATCCGGGGAGCTGTTTTTT. Translation gives CASSYFSGSGELFF. The V call is TRBV6-6, the J call TRBJ2-2; possible D gene TRBD2, 5 bases. The V end lost 1 base, the J end lost 6 bases, and 9 bases lay between the germline ends. The length of the CDR3 is 14 residues. Per the germline V gene, CDR1 is MNHNY and CDR2 is SVGAGI (reference sequence).

This rearrangement joins TRBV4-3 to TRBJ1-4, with 10 positions matching TRBD1. Germline V CDR1 and CDR2: LGHNA, YSLEER. This CDR3 has 16 residues. Trimming removed 4 bases from V and 3 bases from J; junction bases left unmatched: 5. For the CDR3, the DNA is TGCGCCAGCAGCCTAGGACAGGGGGAGGCTAATGAAAAACTGTTTTTT. This gives the protein CASSLGQGEANEKLFF.

The gene calls are TRBV19 and TRBJ2-2; 11 nucleotides align to TRBD1. The CDR3 runs 14 residues. CDR1 and CDR2 (germline): LNHDA, SQIVND (reference sequence). Trimming at V came to 9 bases and at J to 5 bases, leaving 5 bases not matched to a gene. CDR3 DNA: TGTGCCAGCATCCGGGACAGGGGGACCGGGGAGCTGTTTTTT. As protein: CASIRDRGTGELFF.

V gene TRBV6-5 combines with J gene TRBJ2-2, with D tentatively TRBD1 (5 bases). CDR3 length: 14 residues. CDR1 and CDR2 (germline): MNHEY, SVGAGI. Trimming took 5 bases from V and 4 from J, leaving 11 bases between them. The CDR3 reads CASSKGQVTGELFF. The CDR3 nucleotides are TGTGCCAGCAGTAAAGGACAAGTCACCGGGGAGCTGTTTTTT.

This chain joins TRBV5-1 and TRBJ2-5; 13 bases match TRBD2. The CDR3 extends over 16 amino acids. Germline CDR1 is SGHRS and CDR2 is YFSETQ. V lost 4 bases, J lost 5 bases, and 8 bases stayed unmatched. The DNA for the CDR3 is TGCGCCAGCAGCCAACTAGCGGGGGGGCCCGCGGAGACCCAGTACTTC. It encodes CASSQLAGGPAETQYF.

This clone was detected a few times. The V call is TRBV5-6, the J call TRBJ1-1, with 7 bases aligning to TRBD1. The CDR3 covers 15 residues. V dropped 3 bases and J dropped 9; count of bases not matched to a gene: 14. Germline V gene sequence: CDR1 SGHDT, CDR2 YYEEEE. The CDR3 DNA reads TGTGCCAGCAGCTACCTTGAAACAGGGGAGAGGAAAGCTTTCTTT. Translation: CASSYLETGERKAFF.

J is TRBJ2-2 and V is TRBV10-1, with 7 nucleotides matching TRBD1. This CDR3 has 16 amino acids. With V trimmed by 1 base and J by 4 bases, 6 bases remained unmatched. Looked up from germline, CDR1 is WNHNN and CDR2 is SYGVQD (reference sequence). CDR3 residues: CASSEFQTGLTGELFF. CDR3 coding DNA: TGCGCCAGCAGTGAGTTCCAGACAGGGCTCACCGGGGAGCTGTTTTTT.

The V gene is TRBV7-2, the J gene TRBJ1-3; D gene ambiguous. In germline, CDR1 is SGHTA, CDR2 FQGNSA. Deletions cut 2 bases from V and 0 bases from J, with 8 bases between. This CDR3 contains 15 residues. Here the CDR3 reads CASSLQVYSGNTIYF. The CDR3 bases are TGTGCCAGCAGCTTACAGGTTTACTCTGGAAACACCATATATTTT.

The chain uses TRBV27 and TRBJ1-6; D unresolved. V was clipped by 3 bases and J by 7 bases, with 13 bases between them. From germline, CDR1 is MNHEY and CDR2 SMNVEV (reference sequence). The CDR3 covers 15 residues. This CDR3 is CASSLYREENSPLHF. The CDR3 DNA reads TGTGCCAGCAGTTTGTATCGTGAGGAGAATTCACCCCTCCACTTT.

This clone was observed once. The CDR3 DNA follows: TGTGCCAGTAGTGCCATGGCGGGGGGCAATGAGCAGTTCTTC. Protein: CASSAMAGGNEQFF. The V and J genes are TRBV19 and TRBJ2-1, with 8 bases that match TRBD2. This CDR3 is built from 14 residues. Losses at the gene ends were 5 bases for V and 6 bases for J; bases not matched to a gene: 6. Germline-derived CDR1 and CDR2 are LNHDA and SQIVND (reference sequence).

The V and J genes are TRBV18 and TRBJ2-7; possible D gene TRBD2, 6 bases. This CDR3 has 15 residues. Trimming stripped 6 bases from V and 2 bases from J, with 17 bases between. The germline V gene has CDR1 KGHSH and CDR2 LQKENI. The CDR3 region is CASSPNRESTYEQYF. CDR3 coding DNA: TGTGCCAGCTCTCCAAACCGGGAGTCCACCTACGAGCAGTACTTC.

The rearrangement uses TRBV27 and TRBJ1-2; 9 nucleotides line up with TRBD1. CDR3 length: 12 amino acids. V lost 6 bases to trimming and J lost 11 bases; unmatched junction nucleotides: 7. Looked up from germline, CDR1 is MNHEY and CDR2 is SMNVEV (reference sequence). CDR3 amino acids: CASREPGQGYTF. The CDR3, as DNA: TGTGCCAGCAGGGAGCCGGGACAGGGATACACCTTC.

This clone was counted a few times. The V and J genes are TRBV29-1 and TRBJ2-3, with 7 nucleotides matching TRBD2. Trimming removed 7 bases from V and 1 base from J; junction bases left unmatched: 2. This CDR3 comprises 12 residues. Per the germline V gene, CDR1 is SQVTM and CDR2 is ANQGSEA. The CDR3 region is CSGAGGTDTQYF. Written as DNA, the CDR3 is TGCAGCGGGGCGGGAGGCACAGATACGCAGTATTTT.

The V call is TRBV7-2, the J call TRBJ2-1, with 8 bases that match TRBD1. From germline, CDR1 is SGHTA and CDR2 FQGNSA. Trimming cost V 5 bases and J 13 bases; bases outside gene matches: 7. The CDR3 covers 12 residues. The CDR3 DNA reads as TGTGCCAGCAGCCTCGGGACAGGATCACAGTTCTTC. This gives the protein CASSLGTGSQFF.

The V and J genes are TRBV7-2 and TRBJ2-3; D is unresolved. The CDR3 runs to 15 residues. Per germline, CDR1 SGHTA and CDR2 FQGNSA. Trimming took off 5 bases at V and 0 bases at J, with 12 bases between the two ends. This chain's CDR3 is CASSPIAFSTDTQYF. The CDR3 DNA reads TGTGCCAGCAGCCCCATAGCCTTTAGCACAGATACGCAGTATTTT.

The chain couples TRBV7-2 to TRBJ1-1; D remains ambiguous. This CDR3 is 12 amino acids long. The V gene lost 5 bases and the J gene lost 10 bases, with 14 bases spanning the gap. Per the germline V gene, CDR1 is SGHTA and CDR2 is FQGNSA. The CDR3 sequence is CASSPGRTLAFF. CDR3 bases: TGTGCCAGCAGCCCAGGCCGGACTTTAGCTTTCTTT.

The chain couples TRBV2 to TRBJ1-3, with unresolved D. V lost 4 bases, J lost 0 bases, and 7 bases lay in between. Germline V gene lookup returns CDR1 SNHLY and CDR2 FYNNEI. This CDR3 has 14 amino acids. The CDR3 coding sequence is TGTGCCAGCAGTGGAGGGCGCTCTGGAAACACCATATATTTT. Residues: CASSGGRSGNTIYF.

J is TRBJ1-6 and V is TRBV7-2; D might be TRBD1 (5 bases). V lost 4 bases and J lost 10, with 17 bases in between. Germline CDR1 and CDR2: SGHTA and FQGNSA. The CDR3 is 15 amino acids. The CDR3 coding sequence is TGTGCCAGCAGCTCCCAGGGCCGACCCACATCACCCCTCCACTTT. Its translation: CASSSQGRPTSPLHF. Full variable domain (outside the CDR3, taken from reference TRBV7-2 and TRBJ1-6): GAGVSQSPSNKVTEKGKDVELRCDPISGHTALYWYRQSLGQGLEFLIYFQGNSAPDKSGLPSDRFSAERTGGSVSTLTIQRTQQEDSAVYLCASSSQGRPTSPLHFGNGTRLTVT.

The chain couples TRBV5-1 to TRBJ1-1, with 8 nucleotides matching TRBD1. This CDR3 is 15 amino acids long. Germline CDR1 reads SGHRS; CDR2 reads YFSETQ. J gave up 5 bases and V 3 bases, and 9 bases lay outside the gene matches. The chain's CDR3 is CASSWSRGPKTEAFF. The CDR3 DNA sequence: TGCGCCAGCAGCTGGAGCAGGGGGCCGAAAACTGAAGCTTTCTTT.

The rearrangement links TRBV10-3 to TRBJ2-7, with TRBD1 identical over 10 bases. V shed 6 bases and J 3 bases; nucleotides not matched to a gene: 5. Germline V gene data show CDR1 as ENHRY and CDR2 as SYGVKD. The CDR3 sequence is 14 residues long. CDR3 sequence reads: CAISGQGGGYEQYF. The CDR3 region has the DNA TGTGCCATCAGCGGACAGGGGGGCGGCTACGAGCAGTACTTC.